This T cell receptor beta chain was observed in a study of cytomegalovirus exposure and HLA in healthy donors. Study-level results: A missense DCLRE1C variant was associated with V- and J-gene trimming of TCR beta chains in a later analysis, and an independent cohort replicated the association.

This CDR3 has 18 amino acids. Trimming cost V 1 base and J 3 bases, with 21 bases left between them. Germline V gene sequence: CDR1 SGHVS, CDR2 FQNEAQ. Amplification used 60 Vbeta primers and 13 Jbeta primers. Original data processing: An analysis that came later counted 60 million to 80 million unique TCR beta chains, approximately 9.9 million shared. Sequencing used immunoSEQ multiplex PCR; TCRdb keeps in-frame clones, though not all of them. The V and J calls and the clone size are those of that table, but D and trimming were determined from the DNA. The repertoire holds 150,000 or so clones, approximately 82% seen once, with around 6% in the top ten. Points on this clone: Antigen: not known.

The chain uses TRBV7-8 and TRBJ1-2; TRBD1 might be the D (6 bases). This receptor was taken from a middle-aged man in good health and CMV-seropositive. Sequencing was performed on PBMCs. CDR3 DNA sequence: TGTGCCAGCAGCTTAGATTTATCAGGGGAAGGCGGCTACTATGGCTACACCTTC. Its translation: CASSLDLSGEGGYYGYTF.